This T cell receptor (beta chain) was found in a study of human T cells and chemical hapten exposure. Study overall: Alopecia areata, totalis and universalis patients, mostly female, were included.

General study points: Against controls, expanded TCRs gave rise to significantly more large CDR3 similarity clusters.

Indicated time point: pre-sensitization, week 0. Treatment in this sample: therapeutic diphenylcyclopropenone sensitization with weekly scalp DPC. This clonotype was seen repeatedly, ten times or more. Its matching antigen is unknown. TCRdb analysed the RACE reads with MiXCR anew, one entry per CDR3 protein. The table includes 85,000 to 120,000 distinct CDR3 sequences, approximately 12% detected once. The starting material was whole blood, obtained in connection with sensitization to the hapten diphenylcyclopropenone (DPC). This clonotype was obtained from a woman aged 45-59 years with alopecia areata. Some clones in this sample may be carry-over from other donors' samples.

The CDR3: CSVREQGNTEAFF. The CDR3 DNA reads TGCAGCGTTCGGGAGCAGGGGAACACTGAAGCTTTCTTT. The gene calls are TRBV29-1 and TRBJ1-1, with D possibly TRBD1 on 5 matching bases. The germline V gene has CDR1 SQVTM and CDR2 ANQGSEA. The CDR3 extends over 13 amino acids. V was shortened by 5 bases and J by 1 base, with 11 bases between the two germline ends.